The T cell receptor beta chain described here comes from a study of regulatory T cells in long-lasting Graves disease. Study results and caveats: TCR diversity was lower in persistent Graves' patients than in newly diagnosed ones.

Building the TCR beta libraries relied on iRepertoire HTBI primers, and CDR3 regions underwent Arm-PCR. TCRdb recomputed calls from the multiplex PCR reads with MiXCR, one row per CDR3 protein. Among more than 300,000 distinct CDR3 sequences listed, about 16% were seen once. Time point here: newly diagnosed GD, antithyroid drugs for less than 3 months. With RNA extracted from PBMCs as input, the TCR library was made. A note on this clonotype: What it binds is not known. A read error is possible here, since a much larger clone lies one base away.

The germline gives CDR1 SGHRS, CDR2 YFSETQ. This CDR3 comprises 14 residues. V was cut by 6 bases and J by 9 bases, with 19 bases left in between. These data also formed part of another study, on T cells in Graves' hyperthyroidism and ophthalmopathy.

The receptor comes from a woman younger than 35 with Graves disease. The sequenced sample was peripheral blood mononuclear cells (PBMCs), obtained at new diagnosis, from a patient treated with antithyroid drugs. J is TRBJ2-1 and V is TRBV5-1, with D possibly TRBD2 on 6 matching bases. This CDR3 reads CASTLPLASSEQFF. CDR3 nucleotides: TGCGCCAGCACACTACCACTAGCTAGCAGTGAGCAGTTCTTC.